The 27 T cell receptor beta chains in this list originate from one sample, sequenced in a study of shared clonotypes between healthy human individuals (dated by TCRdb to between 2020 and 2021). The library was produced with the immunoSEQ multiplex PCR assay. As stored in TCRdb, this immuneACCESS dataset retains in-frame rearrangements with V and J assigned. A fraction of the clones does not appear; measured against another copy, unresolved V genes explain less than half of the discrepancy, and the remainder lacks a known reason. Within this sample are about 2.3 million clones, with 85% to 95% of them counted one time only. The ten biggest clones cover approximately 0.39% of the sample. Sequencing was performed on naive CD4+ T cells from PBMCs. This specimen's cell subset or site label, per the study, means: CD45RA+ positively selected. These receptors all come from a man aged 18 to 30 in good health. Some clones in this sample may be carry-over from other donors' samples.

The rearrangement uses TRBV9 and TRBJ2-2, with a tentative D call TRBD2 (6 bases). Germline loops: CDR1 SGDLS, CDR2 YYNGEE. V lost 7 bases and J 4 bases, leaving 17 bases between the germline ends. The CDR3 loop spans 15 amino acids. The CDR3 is CASSGDPRGTGELFF. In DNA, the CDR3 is TGTGCCAGCTCGGGGGACCCGCGGGGCACCGGGGAGCTGTTTTTT.

The CDR3 DNA is TGCGCCAGCAGCGAAGGCTTCACAGATACGCAGTATTTT. Translating gives CASSEGFTDTQYF. This rearrangement joins TRBV5-1 to TRBJ2-3; D gene uncertain. The germline V and J ends were trimmed by 4 bases and 2 bases, with 8 bases remaining between them. In germline, CDR1 is SGHRS, CDR2 YFSETQ. The CDR3 consists of 13 residues.

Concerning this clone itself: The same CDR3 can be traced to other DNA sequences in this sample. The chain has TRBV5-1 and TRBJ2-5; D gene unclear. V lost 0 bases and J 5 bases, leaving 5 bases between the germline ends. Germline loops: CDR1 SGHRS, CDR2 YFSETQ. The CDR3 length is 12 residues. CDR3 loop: CASSLEWETQYF. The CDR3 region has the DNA TGCGCCAGCAGCTTGGAATGGGAGACCCAGTACTTC.

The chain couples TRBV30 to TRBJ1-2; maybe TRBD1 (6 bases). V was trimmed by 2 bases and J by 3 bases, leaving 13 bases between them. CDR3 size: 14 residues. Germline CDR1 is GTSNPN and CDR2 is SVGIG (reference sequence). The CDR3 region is CAWSRNRADYGYTF. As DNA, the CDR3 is TGTGCCTGGAGTAGGAACAGGGCGGACTATGGCTACACCTTC.

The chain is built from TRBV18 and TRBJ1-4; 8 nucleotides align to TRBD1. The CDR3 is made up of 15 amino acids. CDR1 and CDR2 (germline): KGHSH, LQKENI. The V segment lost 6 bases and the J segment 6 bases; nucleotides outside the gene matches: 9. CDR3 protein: CASSRLTGDDEKLFF. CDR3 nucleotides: TGTGCCAGCTCCCGCCTGACAGGGGATGATGAAAAACTGTTTTTT.

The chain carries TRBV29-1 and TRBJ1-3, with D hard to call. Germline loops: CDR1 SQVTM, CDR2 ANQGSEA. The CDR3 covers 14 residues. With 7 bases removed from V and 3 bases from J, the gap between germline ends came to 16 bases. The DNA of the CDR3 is TGCAGCGCTGGGAAGACCGCTAGTGGAAACACCATATATTTT. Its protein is CSAGKTASGNTIYF.

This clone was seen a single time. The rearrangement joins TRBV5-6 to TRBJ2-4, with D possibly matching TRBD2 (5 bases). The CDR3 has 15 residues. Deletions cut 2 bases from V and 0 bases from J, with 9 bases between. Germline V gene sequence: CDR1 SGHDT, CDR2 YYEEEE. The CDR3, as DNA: TGTGCCAGCAGCTTTTTTGGACTAGCCAAAAACATTCAGTACTTC. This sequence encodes CASSFFGLAKNIQYF. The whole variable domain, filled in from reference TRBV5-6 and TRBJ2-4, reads DAGVTQSPTHLIKTRGQQVTLRCSPKSGHDTVSWYQQALGQGPQFIFQYYEEEERQRGNFPDRFSGHQFPNYSSELNVNALLLGDSALYLCASSFFGLAKNIQYFGAGTRLSVL.

CDR3 protein: CASSRGEVSRYEQYF. CDR3 DNA: TGTGCCAGTTCCAGGGGTGAGGTTTCACGGTACGAGCAGTACTTC. The chain has TRBV19 and TRBJ2-7; a possible D gene is TRBD1 (6 bases). Trimming removed 8 bases at V and 4 bases at J, with 21 bases between. CDR1 is LNHDA, CDR2 SQIVND, per germline (reference sequence). The CDR3 is 15 residues long.

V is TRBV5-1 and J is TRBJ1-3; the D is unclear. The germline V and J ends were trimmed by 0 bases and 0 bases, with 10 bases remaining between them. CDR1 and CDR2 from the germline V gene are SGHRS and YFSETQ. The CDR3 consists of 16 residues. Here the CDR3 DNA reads TGCGCCAGCAGCTTGGGACCTTCGACCTCTGGAAACACCATATATTTT. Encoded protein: CASSLGPSTSGNTIYF.

CDR3: CASSLDSGSTYGYTF. In nucleotides, the CDR3 is TGTGCCAGCAGCTTAGATAGCGGAAGCACTTATGGCTACACCTTC. The chain couples TRBV11-2 to TRBJ1-2; unclear D gene. From germline, CDR1 is SGHAT and CDR2 FQNNGV. This CDR3 has 15 amino acids. The germline V and J ends were trimmed by 0 bases and 5 bases, with 13 bases remaining between them.

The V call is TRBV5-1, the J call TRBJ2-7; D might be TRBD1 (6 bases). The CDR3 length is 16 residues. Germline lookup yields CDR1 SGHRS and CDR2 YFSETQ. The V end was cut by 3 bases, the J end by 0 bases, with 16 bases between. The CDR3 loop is CASSSRRDTFSYEQYF. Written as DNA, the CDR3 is TGCGCCAGCAGCTCCCGCCGGGACACTTTCTCCTACGAGCAGTACTTC.

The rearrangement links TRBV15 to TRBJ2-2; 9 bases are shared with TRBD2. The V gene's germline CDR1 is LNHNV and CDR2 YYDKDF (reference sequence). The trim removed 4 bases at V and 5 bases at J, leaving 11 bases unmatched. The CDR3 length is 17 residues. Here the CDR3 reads CATSTGKTSGATGELFF. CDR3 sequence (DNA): TGTGCCACCAGCACCGGAAAGACTAGCGGAGCTACCGGGGAGCTGTTTTTT.

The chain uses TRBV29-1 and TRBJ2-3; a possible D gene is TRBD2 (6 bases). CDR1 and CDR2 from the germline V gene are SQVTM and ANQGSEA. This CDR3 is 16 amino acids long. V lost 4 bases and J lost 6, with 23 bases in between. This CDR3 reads CSVGALRGGPKDTQYF. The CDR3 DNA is TGCAGCGTTGGGGCATTAAGAGGAGGGCCTAAGGATACGCAGTATTTT.

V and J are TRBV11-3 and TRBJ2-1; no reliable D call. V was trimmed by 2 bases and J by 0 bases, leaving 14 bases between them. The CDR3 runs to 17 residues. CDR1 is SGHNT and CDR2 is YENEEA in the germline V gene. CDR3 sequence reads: CASSLQHDRSSYNEQFF. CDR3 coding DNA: TGTGCCAGCAGCTTACAGCACGACCGCAGCTCCTACAATGAGCAGTTCTTC.

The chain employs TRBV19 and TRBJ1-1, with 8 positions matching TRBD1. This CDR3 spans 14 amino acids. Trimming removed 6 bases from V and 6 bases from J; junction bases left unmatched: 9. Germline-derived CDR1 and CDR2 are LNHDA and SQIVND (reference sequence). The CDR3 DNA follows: TGTGCCAGTAGACAAGACAGGGGTTACGCTGAAGCTTTCTTT. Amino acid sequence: CASRQDRGYAEAFF.

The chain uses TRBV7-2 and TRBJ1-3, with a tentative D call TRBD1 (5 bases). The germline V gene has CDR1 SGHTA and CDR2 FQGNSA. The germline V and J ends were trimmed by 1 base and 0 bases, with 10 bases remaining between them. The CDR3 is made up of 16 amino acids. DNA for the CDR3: TGTGCCAGCAGCTTAGGCCCCGGGACCTCTGGAAACACCATATATTTT. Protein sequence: CASSLGPGTSGNTIYF.

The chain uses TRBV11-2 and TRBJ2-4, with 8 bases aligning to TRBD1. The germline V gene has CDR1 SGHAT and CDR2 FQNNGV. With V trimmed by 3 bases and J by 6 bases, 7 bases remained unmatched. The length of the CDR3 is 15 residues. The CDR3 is CASSFQQGAVNIQYF. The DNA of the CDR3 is TGTGCCAGCAGCTTCCAGCAGGGGGCTGTAAACATTCAGTACTTC.

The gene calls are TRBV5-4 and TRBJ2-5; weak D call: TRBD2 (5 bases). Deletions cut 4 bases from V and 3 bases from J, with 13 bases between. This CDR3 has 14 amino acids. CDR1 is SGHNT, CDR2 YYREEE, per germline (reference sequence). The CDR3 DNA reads TGTGCCAGCAGCCTCGATCCAGCGGAAGAGACCCAGTACTTC. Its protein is CASSLDPAEETQYF.

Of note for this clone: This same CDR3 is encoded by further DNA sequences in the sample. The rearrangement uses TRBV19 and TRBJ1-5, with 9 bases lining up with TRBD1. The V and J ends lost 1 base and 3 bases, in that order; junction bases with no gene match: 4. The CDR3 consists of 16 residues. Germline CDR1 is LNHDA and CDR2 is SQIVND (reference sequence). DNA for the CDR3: TGTGCCAGTAGTATAGCAAGGGACAGGGTCAATCAGCCCCAGCATTTT. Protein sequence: CASSIARDRVNQPQHF.

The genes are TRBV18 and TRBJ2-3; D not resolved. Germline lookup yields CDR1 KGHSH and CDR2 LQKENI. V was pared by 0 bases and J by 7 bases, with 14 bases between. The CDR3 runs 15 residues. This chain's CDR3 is CASSPPSLTVNTQYF. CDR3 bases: TGTGCCAGCTCACCACCTTCTCTTACTGTAAATACGCAGTATTTT.

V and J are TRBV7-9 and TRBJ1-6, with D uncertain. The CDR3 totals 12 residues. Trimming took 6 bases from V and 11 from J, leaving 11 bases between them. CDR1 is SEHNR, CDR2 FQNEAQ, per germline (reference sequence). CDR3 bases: TGTGCCAGCAGTCCAGAGCATCCACCCCTCCACTTT. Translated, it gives CASSPEHPPLHF.

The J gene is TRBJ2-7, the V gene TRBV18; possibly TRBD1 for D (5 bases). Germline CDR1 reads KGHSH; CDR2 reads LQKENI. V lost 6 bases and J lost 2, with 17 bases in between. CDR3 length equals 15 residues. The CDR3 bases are TGTGCCAGCTCGGCAGGGCCTGCCCTGACCTACGAGCAGTACTTC. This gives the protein CASSAGPALTYEQYF.

CDR3 nucleotides: TGTGCCAGCAGCTTAAGGGATTTTGCAGTTCCTGAAGCTTTCTTT. Its protein is CASSLRDFAVPEAFF. The chain is built from TRBV7-8 and TRBJ1-1; D is uncertain. The CDR3 loop spans 15 amino acids. CDR1 and CDR2 (germline): SGHVS, FQNEAQ. Trimming took 2 bases from V and 6 from J, leaving 16 bases between them.

The chain's CDR3 is CASSTRQRYTDTQYF. In DNA, the CDR3 is TGTGCCAGTAGTACTCGACAGCGTTACACAGATACGCAGTATTTT. V usage is TRBV19 and J usage is TRBJ2-3, with a possible D match to TRBD1 (5 bases). This CDR3 region has 15 residues. Germline loops: CDR1 LNHDA, CDR2 SQIVND (reference sequence). V lost 4 bases and J 2 bases, leaving 13 bases between the germline ends.

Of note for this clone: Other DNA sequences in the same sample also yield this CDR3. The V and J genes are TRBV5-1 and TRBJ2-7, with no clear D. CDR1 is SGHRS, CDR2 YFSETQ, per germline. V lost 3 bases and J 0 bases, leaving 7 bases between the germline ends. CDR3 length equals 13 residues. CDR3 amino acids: CASSSGFSYEQYF. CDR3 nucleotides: TGCGCCAGCAGCTCCGGTTTCTCCTACGAGCAGTACTTC.

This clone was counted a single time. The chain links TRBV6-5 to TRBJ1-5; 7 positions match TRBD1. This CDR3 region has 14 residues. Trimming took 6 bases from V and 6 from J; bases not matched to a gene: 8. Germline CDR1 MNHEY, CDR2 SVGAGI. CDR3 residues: CASRSQGGGQPQHF. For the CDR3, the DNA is TGTGCCAGCAGATCTCAGGGGGGCGGTCAGCCCCAGCATTTT.

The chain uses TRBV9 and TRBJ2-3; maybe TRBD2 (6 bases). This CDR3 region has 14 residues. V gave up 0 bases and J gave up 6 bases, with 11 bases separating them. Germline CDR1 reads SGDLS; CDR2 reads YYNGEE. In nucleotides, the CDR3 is TGTGCCAGCAGCGTAGCGGTTGGGGGGGATACGCAGTATTTT. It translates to CASSVAVGGDTQYF.